This TCR beta chain was retrieved from a study of T cells after yellow fever vaccination. Study outcomes and limitations: Peaking on day 5 versus 15, the secondary response was faster but weaker. Among primary-vaccination clones, most reappeared after the booster, at around 97% for CD4 and about 90% for CD8.

With 6 bases removed from V and 0 bases from J, the gap between germline ends came to 12 bases. In germline, CDR1 is SQVTM, CDR2 ANQGSEA. CDR3 size: 14 residues. Synthesis of TCR cDNA relied on 5'RACE template switching, which attached a universal primer site and UMIs. TCRdb used MiXCR to reprocess the 5' RACE reads, holding one entry per CDR3 protein. The sample includes around 49,000 distinct CDR3 sequences, roughly 6.4% of them seen just once. This clonotype was seen a few times. The chain recombines TRBV29-1 with TRBJ1-5, with D perhaps matching TRBD1 (5 bases). The sequence was obtained from a man aged 25-40 years who received the YFV17D yellow fever vaccine. This specimen was CD8+ T cells not binding an NS4B(214-222) dextramer, sorted from PBMCs, taken 45 days after the yellow fever booster vaccination. The CDR3 bases are TGCAGCGTCGCGGGGGGACCTAGCAATCAGCCCCAGCATTTT. Residues: CSVAGGPSNQPQHF.